A single sample is the source of the 25 T cell receptor beta chains below, sequenced in a study of cytomegalovirus exposure and HLA in healthy donors. Clones were read by immunoSEQ multiplex PCR, and TCRdb kept only the in-frame ones, dropping some. The repertoire holds under 300,000 clones, with around 88% as singletons. Sequenced input: PBMCs. Receptor source: a woman aged 25 to 39 in good health and CMV-seropositive.

This chain connects TRBV4-1 to TRBJ2-6; weak D call: TRBD1 (6 bases). This CDR3 spans 17 amino acids. Germline V gene sequence: CDR1 MGHRA, CDR2 YSYEKL. Trimming left V 3 bases short and J 4 bases short, with 16 bases between. CDR3 in amino acids: CASSQGYRDSGANVLTF. In nucleotides, the CDR3 is TGCGCCAGCAGCCAGGGTTACAGGGATTCAGGGGCCAACGTCCTGACTTTC.

The chain uses TRBV11-3 and TRBJ1-3, with D unclear. Trimming stripped 8 bases from V and 3 bases from J, with 14 bases between. The germline V gene has CDR1 SGHNT and CDR2 YENEEA. The CDR3 extends over 14 amino acids. CDR3 nucleotide sequence: TGTGCCAGCGGTCGGGATTTAAGTGGAAACACCATATATTTT. Its protein is CASGRDLSGNTIYF.

The chain carries TRBV27 and TRBJ2-3; the match to TRBD2 covers 7 bases. The CDR3 contains 16 residues. The germline CDR1 and CDR2 sequences are MNHEY and SMNVEV (reference sequence). J was trimmed by 2 bases and V by 1 base; bases with no gene match: 6. The CDR3 region is CASSLYPSGSTDTQYF. CDR3 coding DNA: TGTGCCAGCAGTTTATACCCTAGCGGCTCCACAGATACGCAGTATTTT.

The chain employs TRBV11-2 and TRBJ2-1; 7 bases line up with TRBD2. This CDR3 has 12 amino acids. V gave up 5 bases and J gave up 8 bases; unmatched junction bases: 3. CDR1 and CDR2 (germline): SGHAT, FQNNGV. CDR3: CASSPAGDEQFF. The CDR3 nucleotides read TGTGCCAGCAGCCCCGCGGGGGATGAGCAGTTCTTC.

The chain joins TRBV5-1 to TRBJ2-2, with 7 nucleotides matching TRBD2. V lost 3 bases and J lost 4; bases outside the gene matches: 3. The CDR3 runs 14 residues. In germline, CDR1 is SGHRS, CDR2 YFSETQ. CDR3 sequence: CASSSGGTTGELFF. CDR3 nucleotide sequence: TGCGCCAGCAGCTCCGGGGGGACCACCGGGGAGCTGTTTTTT.

V gene TRBV6-5 combines with J gene TRBJ2-5, with 7 positions matching TRBD2. The V gene end was trimmed by 6 bases and the J gene end by 4 bases; junction bases not matched to a gene: 8. The V gene's germline CDR1 is MNHEY and CDR2 SVGAGI. The CDR3 consists of 14 residues. The DNA for the CDR3 is TGTGCCAGCAGCACAGAAGGCGGGAGAGAGACCCAGTACTTC. Encoded protein: CASSTEGGRETQYF.

In its sample, this clone was seen a few times. The chain uses TRBV15 and TRBJ2-7, with 9 bases matching TRBD1. The CDR3 is 14 residues long. Germline CDR1 and CDR2: LNHNV and YYDKDF (reference sequence). J gave up 3 bases and V 3 bases, and 3 bases lay outside the gene matches. In DNA form, the CDR3 reads TGTGCCACCAGCAGCACAGGGGGCAGCTACGAGCAGTACTTC. Amino acids: CATSSTGGSYEQYF.

Written as DNA, the CDR3 is TGTGCCAGCAGCTTTGGGCCAAGGGGTGAATGGGGAATTACCTACGAGCAGTACTTC. Protein sequence: CASSFGPRGEWGITYEQYF. The chain couples TRBV5-6 to TRBJ2-7, with a possible D match to TRBD1 (5 bases). Trimming took off 2 bases at V and 2 bases at J, with 26 bases between the two ends. Per germline, CDR1 SGHDT and CDR2 YYEEEE. The CDR3 is 19 amino acids.

V and J are TRBV19 and TRBJ2-7, with 11 positions matching TRBD2. Germline CDR1 is LNHDA and CDR2 is SQIVND (reference sequence). The V and J ends lost 4 bases and 1 base, in that order; junction bases with no gene match: 3. The CDR3 contains 15 residues. The CDR3 loop is CASSTLAGGSYEQYF. The CDR3 DNA is TGTGCCAGTAGTACGCTAGCGGGAGGATCCTACGAGCAGTACTTC.

This chain joins TRBV5-1 and TRBJ2-7; 7 bases match TRBD2. There are 15 residues in the CDR3. Germline trimming cut 4 bases from V and 6 bases from J; bases unmatched to any gene: 13. The germline gives CDR1 SGHRS, CDR2 YFSETQ. The CDR3 DNA follows: TGCGCCAGCAGCCGAGAACAGACTAGCATCTCCGAGCAGTACTTC. Residues: CASSREQTSISEQYF.

This rearrangement joins TRBV2 to TRBJ2-1; the D gene is possibly TRBD2 (6 bases). This CDR3 has 12 residues. V was pared by 6 bases and J by 11 bases, with 14 bases between. CDR1 and CDR2 (germline): SNHLY, FYNNEI. This CDR3 reads CASRGTGAQQFF. CDR3 nucleotides: TGTGCCAGCAGAGGGACTGGAGCCCAGCAGTTCTTC.

The genes are TRBV4-2 and TRBJ2-3; 9 bases fit TRBD2. V was clipped by 1 base and J by 3 bases; unmatched bases: 5. This CDR3 contains 16 residues. Germline CDR1 LGHNA, CDR2 YNFKEQ. The CDR3 region is CASSQVAGVGTDTQYF. The CDR3 nucleotides are TGTGCCAGCAGCCAAGTAGCGGGAGTAGGGACAGATACGCAGTATTTT.

This chain joins TRBV7-6 and TRBJ2-5; TRBD2 matches at 14 bases. The CDR3 totals 19 residues. J was trimmed by 5 bases and V by 0 bases; bases with no gene match: 11. Germline CDR1 is SGHVS and CDR2 is FNYEAQ. The CDR3 sequence is CASSLAKGTSGRRRETQYF. As DNA, the CDR3 is TGTGCCAGCAGCTTAGCGAAGGGGACTAGCGGGAGAAGGAGGGAGACCCAGTACTTC.

The V and J genes are TRBV6-1 and TRBJ2-5; the D gene is possibly TRBD1 (5 bases). Deletions cut 0 bases from V and 4 bases from J, with 21 bases between. This CDR3 spans 18 amino acids. CDR1 is MNHNS and CDR2 is SASEGT in the germline V gene. CDR3 residues: CASSEAMVQALGPETQYF. CDR3 bases: TGTGCCAGCAGTGAAGCTATGGTTCAGGCGTTGGGGCCAGAGACCCAGTACTTC.

This sequence joins TRBV19 and TRBJ2-1; 7 nucleotides agree with TRBD2. After removal of 0 bases from V and 8 bases from J, the junction contained 4 bases not matched to a gene. Germline loops: CDR1 LNHDA, CDR2 SQIVND (reference sequence). This CDR3 has 14 residues. The CDR3: CASSIDTSEHEQFF. CDR3 DNA sequence: TGTGCCAGTAGTATAGATACTAGCGAACATGAGCAGTTCTTC.

J is TRBJ2-1 and V is TRBV11-2; unclear D gene. V was cut by 4 bases and J by 5 bases, with 12 bases left in between. The length of the CDR3 is 14 residues. In germline, CDR1 is SGHAT, CDR2 FQNNGV. CDR3 sequence (DNA): TGTGCCAGCAGCTATTCTCGGAGTAACAATGAGCAGTTCTTC. This gives the protein CASSYSRSNNEQFF. Drawing the rest from reference TRBV11-2 and TRBJ2-1, the complete variable domain is EAGVAQSPRYKIIEKRQSVAFWCNPISGHATLYWYQQILGQGPKLLIQFQNNGVVDDSQLPKDRFSAERLKGVDSTLKIQPAKLEDSAVYLCASSYSRSNNEQFFGPGTRLTVL.

This sequence joins TRBV18 and TRBJ1-1; TRBD1 agrees at 11 bases. The V gene end was trimmed by 2 bases and the J gene end by 7 bases; junction bases not matched to a gene: 9. This CDR3 contains 16 residues. In germline, CDR1 is KGHSH, CDR2 LQKENI. The CDR3 loop reads CASSPSGQGELIEAFF. CDR3 in DNA: TGTGCCAGCTCACCATCGGGACAGGGGGAATTGATTGAAGCTTTCTTT. The whole variable domain, filled in from reference TRBV18 and TRBJ1-1, reads NAGVMQNPRHLVRRRGQEARLRCSPMKGHSHVYWYRQLPEEGLKFMVYLQKENIIDESGMPKERFSAEFPKEGPSILRIQQVVRGDSAAYFCASSPSGQGELIEAFFGQGTRLTVV.

This clone showed up just once. CDR3 loop: CASSQGLAGGPIHEQFF. The CDR3 nucleotides are TGTGCCAGCAGCCAGGGACTAGCGGGAGGACCAATCCATGAGCAGTTCTTC. The J gene is TRBJ2-1, the V gene TRBV13; TRBD2 matches at 15 bases. Germline CDR1 PRHDT, CDR2 FYEKMQ (reference sequence). This CDR3 contains 17 residues. Germline trimming cut 5 bases from V and 8 bases from J; bases unmatched to any gene: 10.

This clone was recorded a few times. V usage is TRBV7-9 and J usage is TRBJ2-3; 7 bases match TRBD2. Germline V CDR1 and CDR2: SEHNR, FQNEAQ (reference sequence). Unmatched junction bases numbered 14, after V lost 6 bases and J lost 11 bases. The CDR3 spans 14 residues. The CDR3 spells CASSLVGTGGVQYF. Here the CDR3 DNA reads TGTGCCAGCAGTCTAGTTGGGACGGGGGGAGTGCAGTATTTT.

This chain uses TRBV28 with TRBJ2-7, with a possible D match to TRBD2 (6 bases). Looked up from germline, CDR1 is MDHEN and CDR2 is SYDVKM. The V and J ends lost 5 bases and 6 bases respectively, with 20 bases between them. This CDR3 has 15 amino acids. In nucleotides, the CDR3 is TGTGCCAGCAGTCTACCGCAGGGAGGTCGTAGCGAGCAGTACTTC. Residues: CASSLPQGGRSEQYF.

The chain links TRBV30 to TRBJ1-1; TRBD1 is a possible D gene (6 bases). The germline V gene has CDR1 GTSNPN and CDR2 SVGIG (reference sequence). The CDR3 covers 13 residues. Trimming took off 2 bases at V and 1 base at J, with 8 bases between the two ends. DNA of the CDR3: TGTGCCTGGAGTCTACAGGGGAACACTGAAGCTTTCTTT. It specifies CAWSLQGNTEAFF.

The chain couples TRBV2 to TRBJ1-1; D call uncertain. The CDR3 runs to 14 residues. Germline loops: CDR1 SNHLY, CDR2 FYNNEI. The germline V and J ends were trimmed by 3 bases and 1 base, with 9 bases remaining between them. CDR3 residues: CASSDALQNTEAFF. The CDR3 region has the DNA TGTGCCAGCAGTGACGCATTACAGAACACTGAAGCTTTCTTT.

This chain joins TRBV2 and TRBJ1-5; 12 nucleotides agree with TRBD1. This CDR3 is built from 16 residues. V shed 3 bases, J shed 8 bases, and the junction held 8 bases outside the gene matches. The germline gives CDR1 SNHLY, CDR2 FYNNEI. As DNA, the CDR3 is TGTGCCAGCAGTGATCTCTGGGACAGGGGGCCGAAGCCCCAGCATTTT. This gives the protein CASSDLWDRGPKPQHF. Full variable domain (missing parts from reference TRBV2 and TRBJ1-5): EPEVTQTPSHQVTQMGQEVILRCVPISNHLYFYWYRQILGQKVEFLVSFYNNEISEKSEIFDDQFSVERPDGSNFTLKIRSTKLEDSAMYFCASSDLWDRGPKPQHFGDGTRLSIL.

The chain couples TRBV5-1 to TRBJ2-2; TRBD2 matches at 10 bases. Trimming cost V 3 bases and J 5 bases; bases outside gene matches: 7. CDR3 length equals 16 residues. CDR1 SGHRS and CDR2 YFSETQ come from the germline V gene. The CDR3 region is CASSYVAGGRTGELFF. CDR3 nucleotides: TGCGCCAGCAGCTACGTAGCGGGAGGACGGACCGGGGAGCTGTTTTTT. Together with reference TRBV5-1 and TRBJ2-2, the CDR3 gives the full variable domain: KAGVTQTPRYLIKTRGQQVTLSCSPISGHRSVSWYQQTPGQGLQFLFEYFSETQRNKGNFPGRFSGRQFSNSRSEMNVSTLELGDSALYLCASSYVAGGRTGELFFGEGSRLTVL.

J is TRBJ1-2 and V is TRBV10-3; 7 bases are a match to TRBD1. This CDR3 is built from 15 residues. Germline trimming cut 3 bases from V and 2 bases from J; bases unmatched to any gene: 6. CDR1 is ENHRY, CDR2 SYGVKD, per germline. CDR3 in DNA: TGTGCCATCAGTGATCCCGGACAGGCCAACTATGGCTACACCTTC. It specifies CAISDPGQANYGYTF.